Listed below are T cell receptor beta chains from one sample, sequenced in a study of T cell responses to AZD1222 COVID-19 vaccine. Repertoires were generated with immunoSEQ multiplex PCR, while TCRdb's copy carries only in-frame clones and drops some. This repertoire shows fewer than 140,000 clones, roughly 91% found once; its top ten account for 6.5% to 10%. The input for sequencing was peripheral blood, taken 28 days after the second AZD1222 dose. The receptors shown here come from an adult who received the AZD1222 COVID-19 vaccine. CDR3s include the opening cysteine and the closing phenylalanine or tryptophan. D genes are given only for firm matches. Only part of the rows carry a size: once, few, many, or a class if the clone is expanded.

CDR3 protein | CDR3 DNA | clone size | J gene | V gene | D gene
CATSRELEPNYGYTF | TGTGCCACCAGCAGAGAATTGGAACCTAACTATGGCTACACCTTC | NA | TRBJ1-2 | TRBV15 | NA
CASSLKRSSYEQYF | TGTGCCAGCAGTTTAAAGCGGAGCTCCTACGAGCAGTACTTC | NA | TRBJ2-7 | TRBV27 | NA
CSGRQGRYGYTF | TGCAGCGGCAGACAGGGGCGGTATGGCTACACCTTC | few | TRBJ1-2 | TRBV29-1 | TRBD1
CASSGIMGGGQPQHF | TGTGCCAGCAGCGGAATCATGGGGGGCGGTCAGCCCCAGCATTTT | NA | TRBJ1-5 | TRBV7-2 | NA
CASILNVGINSPLHF | TGTGCCAGCATCCTAAACGTCGGGATTAATTCACCCCTCCACTTT | NA | TRBJ1-6 | TRBV28 | NA
CAISLAGGLTDTQYF | TGTGCCATCAGCCTAGCGGGGGGCCTCACAGATACGCAGTATTTT | NA | TRBJ2-3 | TRBV10-3 | TRBD2
CSGPGLPSYEQYF | TGCAGCGGACCGGGACTCCCCTCCTACGAGCAGTACTTC | NA | TRBJ2-7 | TRBV29-1 | NA
CASSSYGGQPQHF | TGTGCCAGCAGCTCCTATGGGGGTCAGCCCCAGCATTTT | NA | TRBJ1-5 | TRBV7-3 | NA
CATRRDGQGLYTF | TGTGCCACCAGGAGGGACGGGCAGGGCCTCTACACCTTC | NA | TRBJ1-2 | TRBV24-1 | NA
CATSRDWDRGSPLHF | TGTGCCACCAGCAGAGATTGGGACAGAGGGTCACCCCTCCACTTT | NA | TRBJ1-6 | TRBV15 | TRBD1
CASSILPGARGNEQFF | TGTGCCAGTAGTATCCTTCCGGGGGCCAGGGGAAATGAGCAGTTCTTC | NA | TRBJ2-1 | TRBV19 | NA
CASGSGESNQPQHF | TGTGCTAGTGGCTCAGGGGAGAGCAATCAGCCCCAGCATTTT | NA | TRBJ1-5 | TRBV12-5 | NA
CASSQDLYISYLNYGYTF | TGTGCCAGCAGCCAAGATCTCTACATATCATACCTTAACTATGGCTACACCTTC | NA | TRBJ1-2 | TRBV3-1/TRBV3-2 | NA
CASSIGRLYGYTF | TGTGCCAGTAGTATCGGCAGGCTCTATGGCTACACCTTC | NA | TRBJ1-2 | TRBV19 | NA
CASSLRGPSFSYNEQFF | TGTGCCAGCAGCTTACGGGGACCCTCGTTCTCCTACAATGAGCAGTTCTTC | NA | TRBJ2-1 | TRBV7-3 | NA
CASSLPGDYGYTF | TGCGCCAGCAGCTTGCCGGGAGACTATGGCTACACCTTC | NA | TRBJ1-2 | TRBV5-1 | NA
CASSPDIIAGVFSYEQYF | TGTGCCAGCAGTCCGGATATAATAGCGGGGGTCTTTTCCTACGAGCAGTACTTC | once | TRBJ2-7 | TRBV19 | TRBD2
CASSLLQGVNYGYTF | TGTGCCAGCAGCTTATTACAGGGAGTTAACTATGGCTACACCTTC | NA | TRBJ1-2 | TRBV7-9 | NA
CASSGSGGAIDTQYF | TGTGCCAGCAGCGGGTCCGGGGGGGCTATAGATACGCAGTATTTT | NA | TRBJ2-3 | TRBV9 | TRBD2
CASSLVGTQYF | TGCGCCAGCAGCTTGGTAGGGACCCAGTACTTC | once | TRBJ2-5 | TRBV5-1 | NA
CASSMDRANTEAFF | TGTGCCAGCAGCATGGACAGAGCGAACACTGAAGCTTTCTTT | NA | TRBJ1-1 | TRBV7-2 | NA
CASSQVLDSPLHF | TGTGCCAGCAGCCAGGTGCTCGACTCACCCCTCCACTTT | NA | TRBJ1-6 | TRBV3-1/TRBV3-2 | NA
CASSHANRGGDEQFF | TGCGCCAGCAGCCACGCCAACAGGGGGGGCGATGAGCAGTTCTTC | NA | TRBJ2-1 | TRBV4-3 | NA
CASSFGRSSYEQYF | TGTGCCAGCAGTTTCGGCAGGTCATCCTACGAGCAGTACTTC | NA | TRBJ2-7 | TRBV6-2/TRBV6-3 | NA
CASSLAARGFINYSNQPQHF | TGCGCCAGCAGCTTGGCCGCTCGGGGCTTTATTAACTATAGCAATCAGCCCCAGCATTTT | NA | TRBJ1-5 | TRBV5-1 | NA
CASSAVERGQPQHF | TGTGCCAGCAGTGCCGTAGAGCGGGGTCAGCCCCAGCATTTT | NA | TRBJ1-5 | TRBV2 | NA
CATRGASYEQYF | TGTGCCACCAGGGGGGCGTCCTACGAGCAGTACTTC | NA | TRBJ2-7 | TRBV6-5 | NA
CASSQRTGSYNEQFF | TGCGCCAGCAGCCAACGGACGGGCTCCTACAATGAGCAGTTCTTC | NA | TRBJ2-1 | TRBV4-3 | NA
CASRNAGYSNQPQHF | TGTGCCAGCAGAAACGCGGGTTATAGCAATCAGCCCCAGCATTTT | NA | TRBJ1-5 | TRBV6-5 | NA
CASSLGSRTITDTQYF | TGTGCCAGCAGCTTGGGGTCTCGGACAATCACAGATACGCAGTATTTT | NA | TRBJ2-3 | TRBV5-8 | NA
CASSHGGAGGTGELFF | TGTGCCAGCAGCCACGGTGGGGCAGGGGGCACCGGGGAGCTGTTTTTT | NA | TRBJ2-2 | TRBV7-3 | TRBD1
CAIGSNEKLFF | TGTGCCATCGGAAGTAATGAAAAACTGTTTTTT | NA | TRBJ1-4 | TRBV10-3 | NA
CASSSPGDVGTDTQYF | TGTGCCAGCAGCTCCCCCGGGGACGTGGGGACAGATACGCAGTATTTT | NA | TRBJ2-3 | TRBV25-1 | NA
CASSAPPGFTEAFF | TGTGCCAGCAGCGCCCCCCCGGGTTTCACTGAAGCTTTCTTT | NA | TRBJ1-1 | TRBV5-4 | NA
CASSQDMGNSPLHF | TGCGCCAGCAGCCAAGATATGGGAAATTCACCCCTCCACTTT | NA | TRBJ1-6 | TRBV4-3 | NA
CASSVGNFPSTDTQYF | TGTGCCAGCAGCGTAGGGAACTTTCCGAGCACAGATACGCAGTATTTT | NA | TRBJ2-3 | TRBV9 | NA
CASTRPGTGGNIQYF | TGTGCCAGCACTCGTCCCGGGACCGGGGGGAACATTCAGTACTTC | NA | TRBJ2-4 | TRBV11-2 | TRBD2
CASSLGTSGGHQETQYF | TGTGCCAGCAGCTTAGGGACTAGCGGGGGCCACCAAGAGACCCAGTACTTC | large | TRBJ2-5 | TRBV7-9 | TRBD2
CAWSVGSQENIQYF | TGTGCCTGGAGTGTAGGTAGCCAAGAGAACATTCAGTACTTC | NA | TRBJ2-4 | TRBV30 | NA
CASSLTGAMTGNTIYF | TGTGCCAGCAGCTTGACAGGGGCTATGACTGGAAACACCATATATTTT | NA | TRBJ1-3 | TRBV7-9 | TRBD1
CASRSGPYREKLFF | TGTGCCAGCAGAAGCGGGCCATATCGCGAAAAACTGTTTTTT | NA | TRBJ1-4 | TRBV6-5 | NA